The 17 T cell receptor beta chains in this list originate from one sample, sequenced in a study of cytomegalovirus exposure and HLA in healthy donors. Use of 60 Vbeta and 13 Jbeta primers characterized the PCR. Produced via immunoSEQ multiplex PCR; TCRdb's table is partial and in-frame only. The sample records 170,000 or so clones, around three quarters being singletons. The specimen sequenced was PBMCs. The receptors here all came from a middle-aged man in good health and CMV-seronegative.

The chain couples TRBV7-2 to TRBJ1-3; D is ambiguous. V was trimmed by 5 bases and J by 0 bases, leaving 14 bases between them. Germline V gene lookup returns CDR1 SGHTA and CDR2 FQGNSA. The CDR3 sequence is 16 residues long. The CDR3 here is CASSPHWALSGNTIYF. DNA of the CDR3: TGTGCCAGCAGCCCCCATTGGGCCCTCTCTGGAAACACCATATATTTT.

This rearrangement joins TRBV5-6 to TRBJ2-7, with TRBD1 identical over 10 bases. This CDR3 has 15 amino acids. Trimming took 4 bases from V and 3 from J; bases not matched to a gene: 7. The germline CDR1 and CDR2 sequences are SGHDT and YYEEEE. As DNA, the CDR3 is TGTGCCAGCAGCCCTGTCGGGACAGGGGACTACGAGCAGTACTTC. It is translated as CASSPVGTGDYEQYF.

The genes are TRBV5-1 and TRBJ2-1, with a possible D match to TRBD1 (6 bases). Looked up from germline, CDR1 is SGHRS and CDR2 is YFSETQ. V lost 3 bases to trimming and J lost 1 base, with 17 bases between them. The length of the CDR3 is 17 residues. The CDR3 sequence: CASSSQTRQESYNEQFF. DNA of the CDR3: TGCGCCAGCAGCTCCCAAACCCGACAGGAATCCTACAATGAGCAGTTCTTC.

V usage is TRBV6-6 and J usage is TRBJ1-2, with 7 bases aligning to TRBD1. Trimming cost V 7 bases and J 8 bases; bases outside gene matches: 13. The CDR3 covers 14 residues. Per germline, CDR1 MNHNY and CDR2 SVGAGI (reference sequence). The DNA for the CDR3 is TGTGCCAGCACGGAAAGGGGGCAGGGGAGCGGCTACACCTTC. Protein sequence: CASTERGQGSGYTF.

This rearrangement joins TRBV10-1 to TRBJ2-2; D is undetermined. CDR1 WNHNN and CDR2 SYGVQD come from the germline V gene (reference sequence). The CDR3 is 13 residues long. V was pared by 4 bases and J by 4 bases, with 7 bases between. CDR3 in amino acids: CASSGLITGELFF. The DNA of the CDR3 is TGCGCCAGCAGTGGACTGATCACCGGGGAGCTGTTTTTT.

The chain links TRBV6-1 to TRBJ2-1; 7 nucleotides agree with TRBD1. The CDR3 spans 15 residues. Losses at the gene ends were 6 bases for V and 8 bases for J; bases not matched to a gene: 13. Germline V lookup: CDR1 MNHNS, CDR2 SASEGT. This CDR3 reads CASRGDDTGVDEQFF. The CDR3 nucleotides read TGTGCCAGCAGGGGGGATGATACAGGGGTCGATGAGCAGTTCTTC.

This chain uses TRBV7-9 with TRBJ1-3, with TRBD1 as a possible D gene (5 bases). CDR1 is SEHNR, CDR2 FQNEAQ, per germline (reference sequence). The CDR3 runs 15 residues. Trimming removed 2 bases from V and 2 bases from J, with 10 bases in between. The DNA of the CDR3 is TGTGCCAGCAGCTTACAGGGTGGTACTGGAAACACCATATATTTT. This sequence encodes CASSLQGGTGNTIYF.

This chain uses TRBV29-1 with TRBJ1-3; no definite D call. Trimming removed 4 bases at V and 3 bases at J, with 19 bases between. The germline V gene encodes CDR1 SQVTM and CDR2 ANQGSEA. The CDR3 is 16 residues long. The CDR3 sequence is CSVVWQDYKIGNTIYF. CDR3 DNA sequence: TGCAGCGTTGTTTGGCAAGATTACAAAATTGGAAACACCATATATTTT.

This clone was recorded once. The chain combines TRBV7-2 with TRBJ1-4; D unclear. The V gene's germline CDR1 is SGHTA and CDR2 FQGNSA. The CDR3 extends over 14 amino acids. V lost 6 bases, J lost 5 bases, and 13 bases lay in between. The CDR3 bases are TGTGCCAGCAGTCGACAATCTGGGAATGAAAAACTGTTTTTT. Its translation is CASSRQSGNEKLFF.

The chain is built from TRBV7-2 and TRBJ2-7; D may be TRBD1 (6 bases). This CDR3 has 16 residues. In germline, CDR1 is SGHTA, CDR2 FQGNSA. With 3 bases removed from V and 7 bases from J, the gap between germline ends came to 22 bases. CDR3 residues: CASSFKRTEGQGEQYF. CDR3 in DNA: TGTGCCAGCAGCTTCAAACGGACAGAAGGCCAGGGTGAGCAGTACTTC.

This chain uses TRBV7-8 with TRBJ2-1, with TRBD2 as a possible D gene (6 bases). From germline, CDR1 is SGHVS and CDR2 FQNEAQ. This CDR3 spans 12 amino acids. With 1 base removed from V and 12 bases from J, the gap between germline ends came to 10 bases. The CDR3 coding sequence is TGTGCCAGCAGCTTAGGACTGGAGGGGCAGTTCTTC. Amino acids: CASSLGLEGQFF.

This clone has a single count. The chain combines TRBV4-3 with TRBJ2-1, with 11 positions matching TRBD2. Germline values: CDR1 LGHNA, CDR2 YSLEER. This CDR3 contains 19 residues. The ends lost 0 bases at V and 0 bases at J; junction bases unmatched: 7. CDR3 sequence: CASSQETVSGRGSYNEQFF. For the CDR3, the DNA is TGCGCCAGCAGCCAAGAGACCGTTAGCGGGAGGGGCTCCTACAATGAGCAGTTCTTC.

As regards this clone: Relative to the germline gene, one junction end is altered; a read error may explain this. V is TRBV6-6 and J is TRBJ1-5; 10 bases align to TRBD1. Looked up from germline, CDR1 is MNHNY and CDR2 is SVGAGI (reference sequence). The CDR3 sequence is 15 residues long. As DNA, the CDR3 is TGTGCCAGCACCCTTATGACAGGGGGCAACCAGCCCCAGCATTTT. Its protein is CASTLMTGGNQPQHF.

The J gene is TRBJ2-2, the V gene TRBV4-1, with a possible D match to TRBD1 (5 bases). The CDR3 has 15 residues. Germline assignment: CDR1 MGHRA and CDR2 YSYEKL. V lost 2 bases, J lost 2 bases, and 9 bases lay in between. In DNA form, the CDR3 reads TGCGCCAGCAGCCAATGGCAGGGAAACACCGGGGAGCTGTTTTTT. Translation gives CASSQWQGNTGELFF.

The chain combines TRBV6-4 with TRBJ1-2; no clear D. The CDR3 contains 12 residues. V lost 7 bases to trimming and J lost 6 bases, with 12 bases between them. CDR1 is MRHNA, CDR2 SNTAGT, per germline. DNA for the CDR3: TGTGCCAGCATCCCAGACAAAAATGGCTACACCTTC. This gives the protein CASIPDKNGYTF.

The rearrangement links TRBV5-4 to TRBJ2-1; 10 bases are a match to TRBD2. The CDR3 runs to 16 residues. Germline CDR1 reads SGHNT; CDR2 reads YYREEE (reference sequence). J lost 4 bases, V lost 7 bases, and 11 bases had no gene match. The CDR3 DNA sequence: TGTGCCAGCGGAGAACAAATAGCGGGGGGTTACAATGAGCAGTTCTTC. Translated, it gives CASGEQIAGGYNEQFF.

This clone showed up just a few times. This chain connects TRBV12-5 to TRBJ2-1; 7 bases align to TRBD1. The J segment lost 5 bases and the V segment lost 2 bases, leaving 15 bases of the junction unmatched. Germline CDR1 and CDR2: LGHNT and FRNRAP. The CDR3 is 18 residues long. CDR3 region: CASGLPPTLTGWNNEQFF. Written as DNA, the CDR3 is TGTGCTAGTGGTTTGCCTCCGACCCTGACAGGGTGGAACAATGAGCAGTTCTTC.